The 20 T cell receptor beta chains reported below all come from one sample, sequenced in a study of blood T cell repertoires in COVID-19. The data were produced by immunoSEQ multiplex PCR, yet TCRdb's version contains in-frame clones alone and is incomplete. The repertoire consists of 320,000 or so clones, with over 70% occurring once and the leading ten covering about 5%. Sequencing used PBMCs or T cells enriched from blood (not recorded which). Source of these receptors: a man aged 25-45 years who had recovered from COVID-19.

This CDR3 is CASSLGGLETQYF. DNA for the CDR3: TGTGCCAGCAGCTTAGGAGGGTTGGAGACCCAGTACTTC. This chain connects TRBV7-9 to TRBJ2-5, with D possibly TRBD2 on 5 matching bases. Germline lookup yields CDR1 SEHNR and CDR2 FQNEAQ (reference sequence). Trimming shortened V by 1 base and J by 5 bases, and 8 bases separated the two germline ends. The length of the CDR3 is 13 residues.

This clone was observed a few times. The chain combines TRBV10-3 with TRBJ1-1, with a possible D match to TRBD1 (5 bases). The CDR3 runs 15 residues. V lost 0 bases and J lost 0, with 8 bases in between. The germline V gene has CDR1 ENHRY and CDR2 SYGVKD. The CDR3 nucleotides are TGTGCCATCAGTGAGTCAAGGGGCATGAACACTGAAGCTTTCTTT. As protein: CAISESRGMNTEAFF.

The chain recombines TRBV5-4 with TRBJ1-3, with D unclear. The CDR3 has 14 amino acids. The ends were cut back, 4 bases at V and 0 bases at J, with 8 bases in the middle. CDR1 and CDR2 (germline): SGHNT, YYREEE (reference sequence). For the CDR3, the DNA is TGTGCCAGCAGCCTAGGGAGCTCTGGAAACACCATATATTTT. Protein: CASSLGSSGNTIYF.

The chain combines TRBV5-1 with TRBJ2-3, with D maybe TRBD1 (6 bases). From germline, CDR1 is SGHRS and CDR2 YFSETQ. V was pared by 5 bases and J by 3 bases, with 16 bases between. This CDR3 region has 15 residues. This chain's CDR3 is CASRTGQRGTDTQYF. DNA for the CDR3: TGCGCCAGCAGAACGGGACAAAGGGGGACAGATACGCAGTATTTT.

The CDR3 DNA reads TGTGCCAGCAGCAAAGATCGCCCAGGGGGGTGGAACACTGAAGCTTTCTTT. Protein: CASSKDRPGGWNTEAFF. This chain links TRBV21-1 with TRBJ1-1; whether TRBD1, the table's D call, matches the DNA was not checked. TRBV21-1 is listed as a pseudogene. This CDR3 region has 17 residues.

The chain recombines TRBV2 with TRBJ1-1, with no clear D. Germline values: CDR1 SNHLY, CDR2 FYNNEI. V was cut by 4 bases and J by 1 base, with 7 bases left in between. CDR3 length: 13 amino acids. This chain's CDR3 is CASSAGQNTEAFF. The CDR3 nucleotides are TGTGCCAGCAGTGCCGGTCAGAACACTGAAGCTTTCTTT.

The gene calls are TRBV27 and TRBJ1-2, with TRBD1 matching 8 bases. This CDR3 has 13 amino acids. The J segment lost 8 bases and the V segment lost 2 bases, leaving 4 bases of the junction unmatched. Germline V gene data show CDR1 as MNHEY and CDR2 as SMNVEV (reference sequence). The CDR3 sequence: CASSLQGAIGYTF. The CDR3 DNA reads TGTGCCAGCAGTTTACAGGGGGCTATAGGCTACACCTTC.

The genes are TRBV7-8 and TRBJ1-6, with D possibly being TRBD1 (5 bases). V lost 5 bases to trimming and J lost 2 bases, with 16 bases between them. The CDR3 is 17 residues long. Germline V CDR1 and CDR2: SGHVS, FQNEAQ. The CDR3 region is CASSLTGGGAYNSPLHF. The CDR3 region has the DNA TGTGCCAGCAGCCTCACCGGGGGGGGTGCCTATAATTCACCCCTCCACTTT.

The CDR3 reads CASSPRTSGVAANTGELFF. CDR3 in DNA: TGTGCCAGTAGTCCCCGGACTAGCGGGGTAGCGGCGAACACCGGGGAGCTGTTTTTT. The chain is built from TRBV19 and TRBJ2-2; 12 bases are a match to TRBD2. Germline CDR1 and CDR2: LNHDA and SQIVND (reference sequence). Trimming at V came to 5 bases and at J to 0 bases, leaving 10 bases not matched to a gene. The CDR3 extends over 19 amino acids.

The chain joins TRBV6-5 to TRBJ2-2; the D is unclear. Trimming left V 5 bases short and J 2 bases short, with 6 bases between. Germline assignment: CDR1 MNHEY and CDR2 SVGAGI. The CDR3 length is 13 residues. The CDR3 DNA follows: TGTGCCAGCAGTCGGTTCAACACCGGGGAGCTGTTTTTT. This codes for CASSRFNTGELFF.

This chain links TRBV5-1 with TRBJ1-4, with 8 bases lining up with TRBD1. The ends lost 4 bases at V and 0 bases at J; junction bases unmatched: 2. This CDR3 has 15 amino acids. Germline V gene data show CDR1 as SGHRS and CDR2 as YFSETQ. DNA for the CDR3: TGCGCCAGCAGCCAACAGGGGGCAACTAATGAAAAACTGTTTTTT. Its translation is CASSQQGATNEKLFF.

V and J are TRBV14 and TRBJ1-2; D is ambiguous. Germline CDR1 reads SGHDN; CDR2 reads FVKESK. The V and J ends lost 6 bases and 6 bases respectively, with 11 bases between them. CDR3 length: 12 amino acids. CDR3 nucleotide sequence: TGTGCCAGCAGGCTACAGCCCGATGGCTACACCTTC. It specifies CASRLQPDGYTF.

This chain links TRBV29-1 with TRBJ1-2, with 7 bases matching TRBD1. V lost 6 bases, J lost 1 base, and 5 bases stayed unmatched. Germline V lookup: CDR1 SQVTM, CDR2 ANQGSEA. The CDR3 is 13 residues long. The CDR3, as DNA: TGCAGCGTGACTAGACAGGGTAACTATGGCTACACCTTC. The encoded protein is CSVTRQGNYGYTF.

The chain recombines TRBV5-6 with TRBJ2-3; 7 positions agree with TRBD1. The CDR3 sequence is 14 residues long. J lost 6 bases, V lost 4 bases, and 8 bases had no gene match. Germline V lookup: CDR1 SGHDT, CDR2 YYEEEE. DNA for the CDR3: TGTGCCAGCAGCACCCGACAGGGCGGGGATACGCAGTATTTT. This translates into CASSTRQGGDTQYF. Combining the CDR3 with reference TRBV5-6 and TRBJ2-3 gives the whole variable domain DAGVTQSPTHLIKTRGQQVTLRCSPKSGHDTVSWYQQALGQGPQFIFQYYEEEERQRGNFPDRFSGHQFPNYSSELNVNALLLGDSALYLCASSTRQGGDTQYFGPGTRLTVL.

Worth noting for this clone: Its ends do not fully match the called genes, so a read error is possible. CDR3 sequence (DNA): TGTGCCAGTAGTAGGGGATCGGACAGGGGAATGAAAACTGAAGCTTTCTTT. Its translation is CASSRGSDRGMKTEAFF. The V and J genes are TRBV19 and TRBJ1-1, with TRBD1 matching over 9 bases. This CDR3 contains 17 residues. Germline CDR1 is LNHDA and CDR2 is SQIVND (reference sequence).

The V gene is TRBV28, the J gene TRBJ1-2; D is perhaps TRBD1 (6 bases). Trimming removed 6 bases at V and 1 base at J, with 18 bases between. Germline V gene data show CDR1 as MDHEN and CDR2 as SYDVKM. The CDR3 is made up of 16 amino acids. In DNA form, the CDR3 reads TGTGCCAGCAGCCCTCGGGGGGGGGCTGGTAACTATGGCTACACCTTC. This encodes CASSPRGGAGNYGYTF.

CDR3 DNA: TGCGCCAGCAGCCAAGAAGGACTAAAGAACACTGAAGCTTTCTTT. Amino acids: CASSQEGLKNTEAFF. The V and J genes are TRBV4-1 and TRBJ1-1; the D is unclear. Germline lookup yields CDR1 MGHRA and CDR2 YSYEKL. The V gene lost 0 bases and the J gene lost 1 base, with 9 bases spanning the gap. The CDR3 consists of 15 residues.

Comment on this clone: An end of the junction does not agree with germline; a read error may underlie this. The gene calls are TRBV28 and TRBJ1-2; 7 positions match TRBD1. Per the germline V gene, CDR1 is MDHEN and CDR2 is SYDVKM. This CDR3 has 15 residues. The CDR3 DNA sequence: TGTGCCAGCAGCAGACCAGGGACAGCTAACTATGGCTATACCTTC. Translated: CASSRPGTANYGYTF.

The V and J genes are TRBV6-5 and TRBJ1-1; no clear D. The CDR3 sequence is 15 residues long. Germline CDR1 and CDR2: MNHEY and SVGAGI. V lost 2 bases and J lost 0, with 10 bases in between. The CDR3, as DNA: TGTGCCAGCAGTTACGTCCCTGGCCTGAACACTGAAGCTTTCTTT. Its translation: CASSYVPGLNTEAFF.

The chain uses TRBV30 and TRBJ1-1, with TRBD1 matching 8 bases. The V and J ends lost 4 bases and 8 bases, in that order; junction bases with no gene match: 12. Germline V CDR1 and CDR2: GTSNPN, SVGIG (reference sequence). The CDR3 loop spans 14 amino acids. CDR3 sequence: CAWTVGQGAVEAFF. The CDR3 DNA reads as TGTGCCTGGACCGTTGGACAGGGTGCAGTAGAAGCTTTCTTT. The variable domain in full, with the rest retrieved from reference TRBV30 and TRBJ1-1, is SQTIHQWPATLVQPVGSPLSLECTVEGTSNPNLYWYRQAAGRGLQLLFYSVGIGQISSEVPQNLSASRPQDRQFILSSKKLLLSDSGFYLCAWTVGQGAVEAFFGQGTRLTVV.